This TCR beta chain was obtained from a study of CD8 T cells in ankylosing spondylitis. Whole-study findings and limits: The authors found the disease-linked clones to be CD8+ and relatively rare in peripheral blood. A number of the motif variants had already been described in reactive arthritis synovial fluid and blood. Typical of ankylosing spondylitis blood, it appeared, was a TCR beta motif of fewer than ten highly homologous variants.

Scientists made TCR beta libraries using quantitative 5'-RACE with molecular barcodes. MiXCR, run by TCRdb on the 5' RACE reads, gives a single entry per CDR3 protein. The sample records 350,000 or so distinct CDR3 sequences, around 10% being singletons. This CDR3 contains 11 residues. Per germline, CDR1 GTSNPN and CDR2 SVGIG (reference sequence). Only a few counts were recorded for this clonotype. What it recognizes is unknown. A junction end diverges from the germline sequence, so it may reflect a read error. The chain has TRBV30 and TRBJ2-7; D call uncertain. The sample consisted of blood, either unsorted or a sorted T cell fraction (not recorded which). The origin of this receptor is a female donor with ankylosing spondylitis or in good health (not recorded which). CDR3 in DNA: TGTGCCTGGAGTGTCTCCCACGAGCAGTACTTC. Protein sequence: CAWSVSHEQYF.